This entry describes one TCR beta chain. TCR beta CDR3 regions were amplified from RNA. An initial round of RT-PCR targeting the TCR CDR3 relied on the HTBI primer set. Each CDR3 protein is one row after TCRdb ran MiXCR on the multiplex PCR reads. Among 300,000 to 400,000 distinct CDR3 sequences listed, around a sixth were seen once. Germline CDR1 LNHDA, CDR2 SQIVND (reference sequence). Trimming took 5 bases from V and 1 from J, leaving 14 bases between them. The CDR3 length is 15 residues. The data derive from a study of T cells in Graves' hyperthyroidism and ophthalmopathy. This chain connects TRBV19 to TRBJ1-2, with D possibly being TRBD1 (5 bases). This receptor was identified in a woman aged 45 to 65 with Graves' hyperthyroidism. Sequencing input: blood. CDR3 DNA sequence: TGTGCCAGTAGTGCCTGGGACGGATTTAACTATGGCTACACCTTC. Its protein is CASSAWDGFNYGYTF.